The rows below give T cell receptor beta chains drawn from one sample of a study of early T cells in non-severe SARS-CoV-2 infection. A single record per CDR3 protein comes from TCRdb applying MiXCR to the 5' RACE reads. This sample has about 80,000 distinct CDR3 sequences, with 12% found just once. Sequenced material: whole blood, taken at baseline. All receptors come from an adult who was a healthcare worker with PCR-confirmed SARS-CoV-2 infection or an uninfected control (not recorded which). The donor label of this sample is uncertain. The CDR3 runs from the conserved cysteine through the conserved F or W. The order of the fields is V gene, J gene, clone size, D gene, CDR3 protein, CDR3 DNA. D genes are given only for firm matches. Expanded clones get a size class; other rows say once, few or many, or leave the size out.

V gene: TRBV20-1; J gene: TRBJ2-7; clone size: few; D gene: -; CDR3 protein: CSAPVPGAAYEQYF; CDR3 DNA: TGCAGTGCCCCTGTCCCCGGGGCGGCCTACGAGCAGTACTTC
V gene: TRBV11-2; J gene: TRBJ2-1; clone size: once; D gene: TRBD2; CDR3 protein: CASSSPAGGPGEQFF; CDR3 DNA: TGTGCCAGCAGCTCCCCAGCGGGGGGGCCCGGTGAGCAGTTCTTC
V gene: TRBV5-6; J gene: TRBJ2-1; clone size: -; D gene: -; CDR3 protein: CASSAVGVSSYNEQFF; CDR3 DNA: TGTGCCAGCAGCGCCGTGGGGGTCAGCTCCTACAATGAGCAGTTCTTC
V gene: TRBV5-1; J gene: TRBJ2-7; clone size: few; D gene: TRBD1; CDR3 protein: CASSLAAGTGYYEQYF; CDR3 DNA: TGCGCCAGCAGCTTGGCAGCCGGGACAGGGTACTACGAGCAGTACTTC
V gene: TRBV19; J gene: TRBJ1-5; clone size: many; D gene: TRBD1; CDR3 protein: CASRGDRVDRNQPQHF; CDR3 DNA: TGTGCCAGTAGGGGGGACAGGGTTGATCGCAATCAGCCCCAGCATTTT
V gene: TRBV4-1; J gene: TRBJ2-1; clone size: -; D gene: -; CDR3 protein: CASSQDTGFNEQFF; CDR3 DNA: TGCGCCAGCAGCCAAGATACCGGGTTCAATGAGCAGTTCTTC
V gene: TRBV2; J gene: TRBJ1-1; clone size: -; D gene: -; CDR3 protein: CATPQGTEAFF; CDR3 DNA: TGTGCCACACCACAGGGTACTGAAGCTTTCTTT
V gene: TRBV5-4; J gene: TRBJ1-2; clone size: -; D gene: -; CDR3 protein: CASSLYPATWTNYGYTF; CDR3 DNA: TGTGCCAGCAGCTTGTACCCCGCAACGTGGACTAACTATGGCTACACCTTC
V gene: TRBV5-1; J gene: TRBJ2-5; clone size: few; D gene: TRBD2; CDR3 protein: CASSRNGGGRAQETQYF; CDR3 DNA: TGCGCCAGCAGTCGGAACGGGGGCGGGAGGGCCCAAGAGACCCAGTACTTC
V gene: TRBV5-1; J gene: TRBJ1-1; clone size: few; D gene: -; CDR3 protein: CASSSYTEAFF; CDR3 DNA: TGCGCCAGCAGCTCATACACTGAAGCTTTCTTT
V gene: TRBV12-3/TRBV12-4; J gene: TRBJ2-1; clone size: few; D gene: TRBD2; CDR3 protein: CASTIGLAVNNEQFF; CDR3 DNA: TGTGCCAGCACCATCGGACTAGCGGTAAACAATGAGCAGTTCTTC
V gene: TRBV11-3; J gene: TRBJ1-2; clone size: few; D gene: TRBD1; CDR3 protein: CASSPAGGEGYTF; CDR3 DNA: TGTGCCAGCAGCCCCGCAGGGGGAGAGGGCTACACCTTC
V gene: TRBV6-1; J gene: TRBJ2-7; clone size: few; D gene: -; CDR3 protein: CASRTVGGYYEQYF; CDR3 DNA: TGTGCCAGCAGGACCGTGGGTGGCTACTACGAGCAGTACTTC
V gene: TRBV3-1; J gene: TRBJ2-2; clone size: many; D gene: -; CDR3 protein: CASSPIEAGELFF; CDR3 DNA: TGTGCCAGCAGCCCAATAGAGGCCGGGGAGCTGTTTTTT
V gene: TRBV7-3; J gene: TRBJ1-2; clone size: -; D gene: TRBD1; CDR3 protein: CASSLTDRGDYGYTF; CDR3 DNA: TGTGCCAGCAGCTTAACGGACAGGGGGGATTATGGCTACACCTTC
V gene: TRBV6-1; J gene: TRBJ2-5; clone size: -; D gene: -; CDR3 protein: CASTPGGGGWTQYF; CDR3 DNA: TGTGCCAGCACCCCAGGCGGAGGAGGTTGGACCCAGTACTTC
V gene: TRBV12-3/TRBV12-4; J gene: TRBJ2-1; clone size: many; D gene: TRBD2; CDR3 protein: CASSFNSGNAYNEQFF; CDR3 DNA: TGTGCCAGCAGTTTCAATAGCGGGAATGCCTACAATGAGCAGTTCTTC
V gene: TRBV7-6; J gene: TRBJ2-2; clone size: many; D gene: -; CDR3 protein: CASLNEAGELFF; CDR3 DNA: TGTGCCAGCCTCAATGAGGCCGGGGAGCTGTTTTTT
V gene: TRBV15; J gene: TRBJ2-1; clone size: -; D gene: -; CDR3 protein: CATSRDWVGLDEQFF; CDR3 DNA: TGTGCCACCAGCAGAGATTGGGTGGGCTTGGATGAGCAGTTCTTC
V gene: TRBV6-1; J gene: TRBJ1-6; clone size: -; D gene: -; CDR3 protein: CASSVKLLHF; CDR3 DNA: TGTGCCAGCAGTGTAAAACTCCTCCACTTT
V gene: TRBV7-8; J gene: TRBJ1-2; clone size: few; D gene: TRBD1; CDR3 protein: CASSPTGGLDYGYTF; CDR3 DNA: TGTGCCAGCAGTCCGACAGGGGGCTTGGACTATGGCTACACCTTC
V gene: TRBV12-3/TRBV12-4; J gene: TRBJ2-2; clone size: -; D gene: -; CDR3 protein: CASSLNPGELFF; CDR3 DNA: TGTGCCAGCAGTTTAAACCCCGGGGAGCTGTTTTTT
V gene: TRBV7-2; J gene: TRBJ2-1; clone size: -; D gene: TRBD2; CDR3 protein: CASSLILAGGNEQFF; CDR3 DNA: TGTGCCAGCAGCTTAATTCTAGCGGGGGGCAATGAGCAGTTCTTC
V gene: TRBV15; J gene: TRBJ2-5; clone size: -; D gene: -; CDR3 protein: CATSRSVEQETQYF; CDR3 DNA: TGTGCCACCAGCAGAAGCGTTGAACAAGAGACCCAGTACTTC
V gene: TRBV4-2; J gene: TRBJ1-1; clone size: few; D gene: -; CDR3 protein: CASSRNPGQNTEAFF; CDR3 DNA: TGTGCCAGCAGCCGGAACCCGGGACAGAACACTGAAGCTTTCTTT
V gene: TRBV27; J gene: TRBJ1-6; clone size: many; D gene: -; CDR3 protein: CASSLGSPLHF; CDR3 DNA: TGTGCCAGCAGTTTAGGTTCACCCCTCCACTTT
V gene: TRBV29-1; J gene: TRBJ2-7; clone size: -; D gene: TRBD1; CDR3 protein: CSVEGTGTGASEQYF; CDR3 DNA: TGCAGCGTTGAAGGAACCGGGACAGGGGCCTCCGAGCAGTACTTC
V gene: TRBV18; J gene: TRBJ1-1; clone size: many; D gene: -; CDR3 protein: CASSVRQISNTEAFF; CDR3 DNA: TGTGCCAGCTCCGTCCGACAGATTTCGAACACTGAAGCTTTCTTT
V gene: TRBV20-1; J gene: TRBJ2-1; clone size: many; D gene: TRBD1; CDR3 protein: CSAPGTGTYNEQFF; CDR3 DNA: TGCAGTGCTCCCGGGACAGGGACCTACAATGAGCAGTTCTTC
V gene: TRBV7-6; J gene: TRBJ2-3; clone size: many; D gene: -; CDR3 protein: CASSLSQGITDTQYF; CDR3 DNA: TGTGCCAGCAGCTTAAGTCAGGGGATCACAGATACGCAGTATTTT
V gene: TRBV27; J gene: TRBJ2-7; clone size: many; D gene: -; CDR3 protein: CASSLGGGVYEQYF; CDR3 DNA: TGTGCCAGCAGTTTAGGAGGCGGGGTCTACGAGCAGTACTTC
V gene: TRBV27; J gene: TRBJ2-6; clone size: -; D gene: -; CDR3 protein: CASSQLYSGANVLTF; CDR3 DNA: TGTGCCAGCAGCCAATTATACTCTGGGGCCAACGTCCTGACTTTC
V gene: TRBV27; J gene: TRBJ1-5; clone size: -; D gene: -; CDR3 protein: CASSSLQGSNQPQHF; CDR3 DNA: TGTGCCAGCAGTTCGCTCCAGGGCAGCAATCAGCCCCAGCATTTT
V gene: TRBV5-1; J gene: TRBJ2-5; clone size: -; D gene: -; CDR3 protein: CASRFLDGEETQYF; CDR3 DNA: TGCGCCAGCAGGTTTTTGGACGGAGAAGAGACCCAGTACTTC
V gene: TRBV6-5; J gene: TRBJ1-2; clone size: many; D gene: -; CDR3 protein: CASLGRGADYGYTF; CDR3 DNA: TGTGCCAGCCTCGGAAGGGGGGCAGACTATGGCTACACCTTC